The present T cell receptor (beta chain) was sequenced within a study of T cells after posttransplantation cyclophosphamide. Study-level results: Recipient CMV seropositivity and CMV reactivation strongly tracked TRB clonality. Blood and skin or GI T cell repertoires showed limited TRB overlap.

The method was immunoSEQ multiplex PCR; TCRdb's version includes in-frame clones alone and lacks a portion of them. The table shows thousands of clones, with nearly 98% occurring only once. Losses at the gene ends were 3 bases for V and 2 bases for J; bases not matched to a gene: 11. CDR1 and CDR2 from the germline V gene are GTSNPN and SVGIG (reference sequence). There are 16 residues in the CDR3. Peripheral blood was collected from the related graft donor on the marrow donation day. Points on this clone: Its cognate antigen is unknown.

The receptor was derived from a man between 40 and 49 years old in good health, CMV-negative, and a related stem cell transplant donor. The sequenced sample was memory CD4+ T cells sorted from PBMCs. V usage is TRBV30 and J usage is TRBJ2-3, with 7 bases matching TRBD1. The CDR3 sequence is CAWRSLKGGDTDTQYF. In DNA, the CDR3 is TGTGCCTGGAGGTCCCTTAAAGGGGGCGACACAGATACGCAGTATTTT.